This TCR beta chain originates from a study of cytomegalovirus exposure and HLA in healthy donors. The CDR3 extends over 14 amino acids. J gave up 7 bases and V 3 bases, and 5 bases lay outside the gene matches. In germline, CDR1 is MRHNA, CDR2 SNTAGT. Findings and limits, study-wide: The study put roughly 160 TCR beta chains on its list as cytomegalovirus-associated. In vitro confirmation showed a few CMV-associated chains to be CMV antigen specific.

Using immunoSEQ multiplex PCR, the repertoire was profiled, and TCRdb retains in-frame clones only, with some absent. The top ten clones hold 6.2% of a sample with 130,000 or so clones, about 90% of them seen once. Of note for this clone: Its antigen remains unknown.

The sample comprised PBMCs. This receptor was taken from a woman in her twenties or thirties in good health and CMV-seropositive. This sequence joins TRBV6-4 and TRBJ2-2, with 7 bases fitting TRBD1. The CDR3 DNA is TGTGCCAGCAGTGAACAGGGGTACGGCGGGGAGCTGTTTTTT. Translated, it gives CASSEQGYGGELFF.